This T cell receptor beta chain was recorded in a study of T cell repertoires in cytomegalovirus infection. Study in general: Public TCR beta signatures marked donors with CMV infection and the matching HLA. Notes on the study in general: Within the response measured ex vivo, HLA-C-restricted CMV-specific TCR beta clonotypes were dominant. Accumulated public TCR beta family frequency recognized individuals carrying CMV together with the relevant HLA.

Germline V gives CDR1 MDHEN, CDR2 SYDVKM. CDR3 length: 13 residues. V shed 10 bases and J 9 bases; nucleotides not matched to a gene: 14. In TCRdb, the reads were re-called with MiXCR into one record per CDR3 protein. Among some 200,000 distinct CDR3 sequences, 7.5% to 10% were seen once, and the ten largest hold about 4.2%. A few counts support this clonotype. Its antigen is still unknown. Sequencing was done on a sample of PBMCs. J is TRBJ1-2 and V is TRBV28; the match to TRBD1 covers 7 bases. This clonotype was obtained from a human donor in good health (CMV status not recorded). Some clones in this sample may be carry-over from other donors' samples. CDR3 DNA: TGTGCCATCAGAGGACAGGCTCAGGGAAGCTACACCTTC. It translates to CAIRGQAQGSYTF.